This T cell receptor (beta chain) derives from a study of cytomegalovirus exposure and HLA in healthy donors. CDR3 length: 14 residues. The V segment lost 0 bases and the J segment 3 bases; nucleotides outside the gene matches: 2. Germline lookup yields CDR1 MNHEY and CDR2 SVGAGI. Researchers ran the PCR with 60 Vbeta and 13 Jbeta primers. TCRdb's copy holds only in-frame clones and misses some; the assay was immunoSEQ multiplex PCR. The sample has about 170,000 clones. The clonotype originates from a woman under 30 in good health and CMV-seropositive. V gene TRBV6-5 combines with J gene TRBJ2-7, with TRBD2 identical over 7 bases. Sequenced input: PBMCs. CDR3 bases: TGTGCCAGCAGTTACTCACCGGGGGGCTACGAGCAGTACTTC. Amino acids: CASSYSPGGYEQYF.